This TCR beta chain comes out of a study of shared clonotypes between healthy human individuals. Study details: CD8 memory received one plate per donor, CD8 naive two, CD4 memory three and CD4 naive three. The study's findings and limits: Clonotypes shared by all four donors outscored non-shared clonotypes in generation probability.

V lost 3 bases and J 1 base, leaving 16 bases between the germline ends. This CDR3 region has 17 residues. Germline CDR1 and CDR2: SEHNR and FQNEAQ (reference sequence). On this clone: Its antigen is not known.

Some clones are missing from TCRdb's copy, which holds only in-frame ones; the method was immunoSEQ multiplex PCR. The data hold 650,000 to 800,000 clones, with around 77% observed a single time. The V call is TRBV7-9, the J call TRBJ2-1; D possibly corresponds to TRBD2 (5 bases). The sequence came from a woman aged 25 to 39 in good health. The sequencing input was memory CD4+ T cells sorted from blood. Subset reported: CD45RA-negative fraction. The CDR3 loop reads CASSFSLGSESYNEQFF. The DNA for the CDR3 is TGTGCCAGCAGCTTCTCTTTAGGTAGCGAATCCTACAATGAGCAGTTCTTC.